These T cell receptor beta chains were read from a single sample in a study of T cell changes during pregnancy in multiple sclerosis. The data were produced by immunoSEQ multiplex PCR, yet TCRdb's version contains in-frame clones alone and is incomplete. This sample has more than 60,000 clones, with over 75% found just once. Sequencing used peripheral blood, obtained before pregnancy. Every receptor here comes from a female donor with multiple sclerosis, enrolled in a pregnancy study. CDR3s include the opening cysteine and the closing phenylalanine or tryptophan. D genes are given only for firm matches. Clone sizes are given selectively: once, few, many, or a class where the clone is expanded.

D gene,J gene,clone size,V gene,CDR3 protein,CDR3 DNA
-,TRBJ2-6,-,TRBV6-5,CASSYGRNSGANVLTF,TGTGCCAGCAGTTACGGGAGAAACTCTGGGGCCAACGTCCTGACTTTC
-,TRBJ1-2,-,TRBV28,CASSLGAKGGGYTF,TGTGCCAGCAGTTTGGGGGCGAAAGGGGGAGGCTACACCTTC
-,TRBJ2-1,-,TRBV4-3,CASSQEGLISYNEQFF,TGCGCCAGCAGCCAAGAGGGGCTTATCTCCTACAATGAGCAGTTCTTC
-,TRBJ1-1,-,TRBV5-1,CASSLPRTGEAFF,TGCGCCAGCAGCTTGCCTCGGACGGGGGAAGCTTTCTTT
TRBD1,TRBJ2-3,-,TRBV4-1,CASSKRQGATDTQYF,TGCGCCAGCAGCAAAAGACAGGGGGCCACAGATACGCAGTATTTT
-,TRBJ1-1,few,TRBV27,CASRPTRDSTEAFF,TGTGCCAGCAGACCAACCCGGGACTCGACTGAAGCTTTCTTT
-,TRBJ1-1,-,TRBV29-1,CSVALPALEAFF,TGCAGCGTTGCCCTACCCGCCCTCGAAGCTTTCTTT
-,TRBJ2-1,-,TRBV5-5,CASSPRLERAASYNEQFF,TGTGCCAGCAGCCCACGGTTGGAGCGGGCGGCCTCCTACAATGAGCAGTTCTTC
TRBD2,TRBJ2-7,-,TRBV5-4,CASSLSGGIPRVQYF,TGTGCCAGCAGCTTGTCGGGGGGGATCCCCCGCGTGCAGTACTTC
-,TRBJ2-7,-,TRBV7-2,CASSLQGGTYEQYF,TGTGCCAGCAGCTTACAAGGGGGTACCTACGAGCAGTACTTC
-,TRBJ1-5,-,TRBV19,CASSKPGAGNQPQHF,TGTGCCAGTAGTAAACCGGGAGCGGGCAATCAGCCCCAGCATTTT
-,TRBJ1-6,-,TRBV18,CASSAGYNSPLHF,TGTGCCAGCTCAGCAGGGTATAATTCACCCCTCCACTTT
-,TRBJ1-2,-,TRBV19,CASSLQEFYGYTF,TGTGCCAGTAGTTTACAGGAATTTTATGGCTACACCTTC
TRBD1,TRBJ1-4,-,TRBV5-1,CASSPSSGQVREKLFF,TGCGCCAGCAGCCCCTCCTCTGGACAGGTCAGGGAAAAACTGTTTTTT
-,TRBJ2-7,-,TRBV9,CASSGNRDSAVGEQYF,TGTGCCAGCAGCGGTAACAGGGATTCGGCGGTAGGCGAGCAGTACTTC
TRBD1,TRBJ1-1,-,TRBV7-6,CASSPDRDLNTEAFF,TGTGCCAGCAGCCCGGACAGGGATTTGAACACTGAAGCTTTCTTT
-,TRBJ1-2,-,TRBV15,CATSEGLGTGGYTF,TGTGCCACCAGCGAGGGCCTCGGAACTGGTGGCTACACCTTC
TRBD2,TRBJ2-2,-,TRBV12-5,CASGLARLASNTGELFF,TGTGCTAGTGGTTTGGCCCGACTAGCGTCGAACACCGGGGAGCTGTTTTTT
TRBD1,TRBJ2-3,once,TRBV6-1,CASSEGTGGHTDTQYF,TGTGCCAGCAGTGAAGGGACAGGGGGCCACACAGATACGCAGTATTTT
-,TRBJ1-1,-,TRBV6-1,CASSVSGGTEAFF,TGTGCCAGCAGTGTAAGCGGCGGCACTGAAGCTTTCTTT
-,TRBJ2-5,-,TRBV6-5,CASSYALVRETQYF,TGTGCCAGCAGTTACGCACTAGTAAGGGAGACCCAGTACTTC
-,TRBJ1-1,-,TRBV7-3,CASSFGGMGNTEAFF,TGTGCCAGCAGCTTCGGGGGGATGGGGAACACTGAAGCTTTCTTT
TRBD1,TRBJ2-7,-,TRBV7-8,CASSLYGAGGGFSSYEQYF,TGTGCCAGCAGCTTATATGGGGCAGGGGGCGGTTTTAGCTCCTACGAGCAGTACTTC
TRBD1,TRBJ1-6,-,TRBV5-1,CASRNHPSSPGQNSPLHF,TGCGCCAGCAGAAATCACCCGTCATCACCGGGACAGAATTCACCCCTCCACTTT
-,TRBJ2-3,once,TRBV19,CARFLDSKADTDTQYF,TGTGCCAGGTTCCTGGACTCAAAAGCGGACACAGATACGCAGTATTTT
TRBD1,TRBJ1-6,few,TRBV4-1,CASSPTGSNSPLHF,TGCGCCAGCAGCCCGACAGGGTCTAATTCACCCCTCCACTTT
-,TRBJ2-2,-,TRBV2,CASTYTAGELFF,TGTGCCAGCACCTATACGGCCGGGGAGCTGTTTTTT
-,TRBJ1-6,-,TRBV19,CASSIPAVNSPLHF,TGTGCCAGTAGTATACCGGCGGTAAATTCACCCCTCCACTTT
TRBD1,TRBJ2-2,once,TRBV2,CASRVGTVWMGGELFF,TGTGCCAGCAGGGTAGGGACAGTCTGGATGGGCGGGGAGCTGTTTTTT
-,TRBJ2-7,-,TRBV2,CASSEGSGQGLSYEQYF,TGTGCCAGCAGTGAAGGGTCTGGGCAGGGTTTATCCTACGAGCAGTACTTC
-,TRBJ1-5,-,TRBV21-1,CASSKAGETDHQPQHF,TGTGCCAGCAGCAAAGCGGGAGAAACCGACCATCAGCCCCAGCATTTT
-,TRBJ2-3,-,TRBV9,CASSVGFSSTDTQYF,TGTGCCAGCAGCGTAGGTTTTAGCTCGACAGATACGCAGTATTTT
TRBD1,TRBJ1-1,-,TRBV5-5,CASSSRDRVNTEAFF,TGTGCCAGCAGCTCCCGGGACAGGGTGAACACTGAAGCTTTCTTT
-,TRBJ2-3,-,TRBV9,CASSPGGGTDTQYF,TGTGCCAGCAGCCCCGGGGGTGGGACAGATACGCAGTATTTT
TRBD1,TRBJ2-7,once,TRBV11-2,CASSPLRDSRNEQYF,TGTGCCAGCAGCCCATTAAGGGACAGCAGAAACGAGCAGTACTTC
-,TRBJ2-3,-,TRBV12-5,CASGFPRSFSTDTQYF,TGTGCTAGTGGTTTTCCGCGGAGTTTTAGCACAGATACGCAGTATTTT
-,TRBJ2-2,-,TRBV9,CASSVAGSVINTGELFF,TGTGCCAGCAGCGTAGCGGGTAGCGTGATCAACACCGGGGAGCTGTTTTTT
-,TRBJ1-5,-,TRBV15,CATSSLNQPQHF,TGTGCCACCAGCAGTTTAAATCAGCCCCAGCATTTT